The 25 T cell receptor beta chains below come from one sample, sequenced in a study of post-analysis software for immune sequencing data (dated by TCRdb to the mid-2010s). Overall results and qualifications from the work: Significantly higher frequencies in patients than in controls were found for five or six TRBV segments, including TRBV5-6, TRBV5-1 and TRBV20-1.

Library creation used PCR. These reads were obtained on an Illumina HiSeq 2500. Unique molecular identifiers were incorporated into TCR beta cDNA libraries to reduce PCR and sequencing biases. TCRdb ran its own pipeline on the public reads, namely fastp trimming at Q25 and MiXCR clone calling, and kept in-frame beta chains. For every CDR3 protein sequence, its rows merge into one entry that carries the most common genes and DNA. The table for this sample lists approximately 360,000 distinct CDR3 sequences; 30% to 45% of them were counted only once. The ten largest make up roughly 12% of the sample. These TCRs are of unknown antigen specificity. Sequencing was done on a sample of blood. Source of these receptors: a girl between 10 and 17 years old with multiple sclerosis.

This sequence joins TRBV4-2 and TRBJ1-6, with 7 bases fitting TRBD1. Germline values: CDR1 LGHNA, CDR2 YNFKEQ. The CDR3 runs 17 residues. J lost 7 bases, V lost 0 bases, and 9 bases had no gene match. The CDR3: CASSQDLIGTVNSPLHF. For the CDR3, the DNA is TGTGCCAGCAGCCAAGATTTGATTGGGACAGTAAATTCACCCCTCCACTTT.

The V gene is TRBV10-3, the J gene TRBJ2-4, with D tentatively TRBD1 (5 bases). CDR1 is ENHRY and CDR2 is SYGVKD in the germline V gene. Trimming left V 0 bases short and J 8 bases short, with 11 bases between. This CDR3 is built from 14 residues. The CDR3 region is CAISESPGFDIQYF. The CDR3 DNA reads TGTGCCATCAGTGAGTCCCCAGGGTTTGACATTCAGTACTTC.

This clonotype came up a few times. V is TRBV6-6 and J is TRBJ1-2, with 12 bases aligning to TRBD1. The V and J ends lost 7 bases and 2 bases, in that order; junction bases with no gene match: 8. Germline CDR1 reads MNHNY; CDR2 reads SVGAGI (reference sequence). CDR3 length: 16 amino acids. The CDR3 protein is CASINKGQGANYGYTF. The CDR3 bases are TGTGCCAGCATCAATAAGGGACAGGGGGCAAACTATGGCTACACCTTC.

The chain joins TRBV6-1 to TRBJ2-7; the D is unclear. Germline CDR1 and CDR2: MNHNS and SASEGT. This CDR3 region has 14 residues. Trimming shortened V by 7 bases and J by 3 bases, and 16 bases separated the two germline ends. CDR3 sequence reads: CASNADPYGYEQYF. The CDR3, as DNA: TGTGCCAGCAATGCAGACCCGTACGGCTACGAGCAGTACTTC.

V gene TRBV7-2 combines with J gene TRBJ1-1, with no clear D. Germline loops: CDR1 SGHTA, CDR2 FQGNSA. V shed 5 bases and J shed 4 bases, with 11 bases lying between them. The CDR3 contains 13 residues. The CDR3 loop reads CASSPRTFTEAFF. The CDR3 bases are TGTGCCAGCAGCCCAAGGACTTTCACTGAAGCTTTCTTT.

This clonotype has a count of ten or more. The junction departs from the called germline gene at one end, perhaps through a read error. This rearrangement joins TRBV7-2 to TRBJ2-7; D call uncertain. Per germline, CDR1 SGHTA and CDR2 FQGNSA. The CDR3 contains 13 residues. The CDR3 sequence: CASSLAASYEQYF. The CDR3 nucleotides read TGCGCCAGCAGCTTGGCTGCCTCCTACGAGCAGTACTTC.

The chain links TRBV10-3 to TRBJ2-1, with D perhaps TRBD2 (5 bases). V was clipped by 0 bases and J by 9 bases, with 24 bases between them. CDR3 length equals 18 residues. Per germline, CDR1 ENHRY and CDR2 SYGVKD. The CDR3 nucleotides read TGTGCCATCAGTGAGTCCCCGCTGACAACTACCGTCGAGGGTGAGCAGTTCTTC. This gives the protein CAISESPLTTTVEGEQFF.

This clonotype was counted a few times. V and J are TRBV28 and TRBJ2-3; 11 bases map to TRBD1. Germline CDR1 reads MDHEN; CDR2 reads SYDVKM. With 1 base clipped from V and 4 bases from J, the junction kept 13 bases outside the gene matches. The CDR3 spans 19 residues. The CDR3: CASSLFRRDRGKAPDTQYF. The CDR3 coding sequence is TGTGCCAGCAGTTTATTCAGGCGGGACAGGGGGAAGGCACCAGATACGCAGTATTTT.

The chain recombines TRBV9 with TRBJ1-2; no definite D call. The V gene lost 3 bases and the J gene lost 4 bases, with 7 bases spanning the gap. The CDR3 is made up of 12 amino acids. Germline loops: CDR1 SGDLS, CDR2 YYNGEE. The CDR3 protein is CASSETAYGYTF. The CDR3 coding sequence is TGTGCCAGCAGCGAAACAGCCTATGGCTACACCTTC.

This chain uses TRBV4-1 with TRBJ2-5, with D unclear. This CDR3 is built from 15 residues. Germline V gene lookup returns CDR1 MGHRA and CDR2 YSYEKL. The V end lost 1 base, the J end lost 1 base, and 10 bases lay between the germline ends. As DNA, the CDR3 is TGCGCCAGCAGCCAAGGCTTAGTCGCCCAAGAGACCCAGTACTTC. It is translated as CASSQGLVAQETQYF.

This clonotype was recorded a few times. The chain links TRBV20-1 to TRBJ2-3; the match to TRBD2 covers 11 bases. This CDR3 is 14 amino acids long. V lost 6 bases to trimming and J lost 2 bases; unmatched junction nucleotides: 4. From germline, CDR1 is DFQATT and CDR2 SNEGSKA (reference sequence). The CDR3 DNA sequence: TGCAGTGCATCTAGCGGGGGGTACACAGATACGCAGTATTTT. This encodes CSASSGGYTDTQYF.

This clonotype was observed a few times. The chain has TRBV24-1 and TRBJ2-5; 10 bases agree with TRBD1. CDR1 and CDR2 from the germline V gene are KGHDR and SFDVKD. After removal of 7 bases from V and 3 bases from J, the junction contained 4 bases not matched to a gene. CDR3 length equals 14 residues. The CDR3 protein is CATRRTGGEETQYF. DNA for the CDR3: TGTGCCACCAGAAGGACAGGGGGAGAAGAGACCCAGTACTTC.

This clonotype was detected only a few times. The rearrangement joins TRBV6-5 to TRBJ2-5; no clear D gene. The ends were cut back, 10 bases at V and 0 bases at J, with 18 bases in the middle. Looked up from germline, CDR1 is MNHEY and CDR2 is SVGAGI. This CDR3 contains 15 residues. The CDR3 region has the DNA TGTGCCATCAGAACTGGTACTCCGTACCAAGAGACCCAGTACTTC. Protein: CAIRTGTPYQETQYF.

Turning to this clonotype: Since a much larger clone is just one base distant, this may be a read error. This chain connects TRBV12-3 or TRBV12-4 to TRBJ2-3, with D perhaps TRBD2 (5 bases). The CDR3 is made up of 14 amino acids. Deletions cut 6 bases from V and 4 bases from J, with 14 bases between. This CDR3 reads CASRPGTGADTQYF. DNA for the CDR3: TGTGCCAGCAGACCGGGAACGGGCGCAGATACGCAGTATTTT.

This clonotype was seen only a few times. The chain joins TRBV29-1 to TRBJ1-3, with D unresolved. CDR1 is SQVTM, CDR2 ANQGSEA, per germline. V lost 2 bases and J lost 0, with 5 bases in between. The CDR3 consists of 13 residues. CDR3 DNA: TGCAGCGTTGAACTACGCTCTGGAAACACCATATATTTT. Amino acid sequence: CSVELRSGNTIYF.

J is TRBJ1-1 and V is TRBV9; D is possibly TRBD1 (5 bases). The CDR3 has 15 residues. V dropped 2 bases and J dropped 0 bases, with 11 bases sitting between them. Germline CDR1 is SGDLS and CDR2 is YYNGEE. CDR3 nucleotides: TGTGCCAGCAGCGTGGGGGGGGTTTTGAACACTGAAGCTTTCTTT. The encoded protein is CASSVGGVLNTEAFF.

This clonotype was counted a few times. The chain joins TRBV4-1 to TRBJ1-1; D might be TRBD1 (5 bases). Deletions cut 0 bases from V and 0 bases from J, with 5 bases between. The CDR3 has 14 amino acids. CDR1 and CDR2 (germline): MGHRA, YSYEKL. The CDR3 sequence is CASSQEGLNTEAFF. The CDR3 nucleotides are TGCGCCAGCAGCCAAGAGGGGCTGAACACTGAAGCTTTCTTT.

The J gene is TRBJ2-7, the V gene TRBV9, with no clear D. V lost 0 bases, J lost 1 base, and 5 bases lay in between. Germline-derived CDR1 and CDR2 are SGDLS and YYNGEE. The CDR3 is 13 residues long. CDR3 loop: CASSVAPSYEQYF. DNA of the CDR3: TGTGCCAGCAGCGTAGCTCCGTCCTACGAGCAGTACTTC.

The J gene is TRBJ2-1, the V gene TRBV7-9; 7 bases fit TRBD2. Germline assignment: CDR1 SEHNR and CDR2 FQNEAQ (reference sequence). The CDR3 is made up of 12 amino acids. After removal of 8 bases from V and 8 bases from J, the junction contained 6 bases not matched to a gene. CDR3 sequence: CASRGGADEQFF. The CDR3 DNA follows: TGTGCCAGCCGCGGGGGTGCCGATGAGCAGTTCTTC.

This clonotype was detected only once. This chain connects TRBV4-1 to TRBJ1-1; 8 positions match TRBD1. Germline trimming cut 4 bases from V and 5 bases from J; bases unmatched to any gene: 15. CDR1 is MGHRA, CDR2 YSYEKL, per germline. CDR3 length: 17 residues. CDR3 in amino acids: CASSPAGQGKWDTEAFF. CDR3 DNA: TGCGCCAGCAGCCCGGCAGGACAGGGAAAGTGGGATACTGAAGCTTTCTTT.

The chain recombines TRBV20-1 with TRBJ2-7; 7 positions match TRBD2. The CDR3 extends over 13 amino acids. Germline CDR1 is DFQATT and CDR2 is SNEGSKA (reference sequence). CDR3: CSTWGGGAYEQYF. The CDR3 region has the DNA TGCTCAACCTGGGGGGGAGGGGCCTACGAGCAGTACTTC.

This clonotype was counted once. The CDR3 here is CASSANRGFNGYTF. The CDR3 nucleotides read TGTGCCAGCAGTGCAAACAGGGGCTTCAATGGCTACACCTTC. This rearrangement joins TRBV6-5 to TRBJ1-2; 7 positions match TRBD1. V was pared by 5 bases and J by 6 bases, with 9 bases of the junction left unmatched. The CDR3 consists of 14 residues. Germline values: CDR1 MNHEY, CDR2 SVGAGI.

This clonotype came up a few times. The V and J genes are TRBV16 and TRBJ1-2, with a tentative D call TRBD1 (5 bases). The CDR3 is 13 amino acids. Between the trimmed V and J ends, which lost 2 bases and 7 bases, there was a span of 11 bases. The germline CDR1 and CDR2 sequences are KGHSY and FQNENV. The CDR3 DNA follows: TGTGCCAGCAGCCAACAGGGTTCGGGTGGCTACACCTTC. Its protein is CASSQQGSGGYTF.

The CDR3 spells CASSTGGQGPYEQYF. CDR3 coding DNA: TGTGCCAGTAGTACTGGGGGACAGGGGCCCTACGAGCAGTACTTC. The chain has TRBV19 and TRBJ2-7; the match to TRBD1 covers 10 bases. V shed 4 bases, J shed 2 bases, and the junction held 5 bases outside the gene matches. CDR1 and CDR2 from the germline V gene are LNHDA and SQIVND (reference sequence). CDR3 size: 15 residues.

This clonotype showed up just once. V is TRBV21-1 and J is TRBJ1-1; the DNA was not compared with TRBD1, the D call given in the table. TRBV21-1 is a known pseudogene. The CDR3 is 13 residues long. The CDR3 nucleotides are TGTGCCAGCAACCCCCACATGACAGGGGTCGCTTTCTTT. Translated: CASNPHMTGVAFF.